This TCR beta chain is from a study of post-analysis software for immune sequencing data. The wider study: Both relapsing-remitting and secondary progressive multiple sclerosis featured among the disease courses, as did progressive-relapsing multiple sclerosis.

Study findings and constraints: Relative to controls, patients had 5 or 6 TRBV segments at higher frequency, with TRBV5-6, TRBV5-1 and TRBV20-1 among these. Normalized Chao1 diversity in multiple sclerosis patients fell significantly below that of controls.

Carried by the TCR beta cDNA libraries were unique molecular identifiers. TCRdb ran MiXCR on the PCR reads and lists one entry per CDR3 protein. The repertoire holds about 460,000 distinct CDR3 sequences, with less than 45% as singletons. This clonotype appeared a few times. Its target is unknown. This CDR3 spans 14 amino acids. V was shortened by 6 bases and J by 2 bases, with 11 bases between the two germline ends. Germline lookup yields CDR1 MNHGY and CDR2 SAAAGT. This TCR was recovered from a girl under 18 with multiple sclerosis. The sequenced sample was blood. V gene TRBV6-8 combines with J gene TRBJ1-5; maybe TRBD1 (5 bases). DNA for the CDR3: TGTGCCAGCAGGGGCAGGGTTGGCAATCAGCCCCAGCATTTT. Translated: CASRGRVGNQPQHF.